The T cell receptor (beta chain) described here comes from a study of blood T cell repertoires in COVID-19. Across the whole study: COVID-19 samples collected from the United States, Italy and Spain covered acute and convalescent phases. The analysed material was cDNA or gDNA that came from T cells, B-cell-depleted T cells, or PBMCs.

Original data processing: Cell counts per sample came from amplifying reference gene primers. The data were produced by immunoSEQ multiplex PCR, yet TCRdb's version contains in-frame clones alone and is incomplete. The D gene and trimming were derived from the DNA, and the V and J assignments and clone size from that table. This sample carries about 88,000 clones, approximately 90% of them seen once, and the ten largest clones take more than 1.5%. CDR3 length equals 13 residues. The V end lost 7 bases, the J end lost 1 base, and 8 bases lay between the germline ends. Germline CDR1 SNHLY, CDR2 FYNNEI.

The J gene is TRBJ1-5, the V gene TRBV2; TRBD1 might be the D (6 bases). The sample was peripheral blood. This clonotype was sampled from a man aged 55 to 69 with acute or convalescent COVID-19. CDR3 DNA: TGTGCCAGCAAGGGGGGGAGCAATCAGCCCCAGCATTTT. Translation: CASKGGSNQPQHF.